The 3 T cell receptor beta chains presented below share a single source sample, sequenced in a study of blood T cell repertoires in COVID-19. Libraries were prepared by immunoSEQ multiplex PCR; TCRdb keeps only in-frame clonotypes and omits some of them. The table has hundreds of thousands of clones, around 80% seen once. Sequenced sample: peripheral blood. The source of these receptors is a woman between 40 and 50 years old with active or convalescent COVID-19.

The rearrangement links TRBV5-1 to TRBJ1-2; no clear D. The V gene lost 6 bases and the J gene lost 4 bases, with 16 bases spanning the gap. Germline V gene sequence: CDR1 SGHRS, CDR2 YFSETQ. This CDR3 spans 14 amino acids. CDR3 nucleotide sequence: TGCGCCAGCAAGAGGGCCGAGGGCGCCTATGGCTACACCTTC. The encoded protein is CASKRAEGAYGYTF. Supplemented by reference TRBV5-1 and TRBJ1-2, the full variable domain reads KAGVTQTPRYLIKTRGQQVTLSCSPISGHRSVSWYQQTPGQGLQFLFEYFSETQRNKGNFPGRFSGRQFSNSRSEMNVSTLELGDSALYLCASKRAEGAYGYTFGSGTRLTVV.

The chain links TRBV7-3 to TRBJ2-1, with 11 bases matching TRBD1. Trimming took 6 bases from V and 4 from J; bases not matched to a gene: 5. CDR1 and CDR2 (germline): SGHTA, FQGTGA. This CDR3 spans 15 amino acids. The CDR3, as DNA: TGTGCCAGCAGTTCGGACAGGGGGCAGTACAATGAGCAGTTCTTC. This translates into CASSSDRGQYNEQFF.

This clone was detected only a few times. V is TRBV6-1 and J is TRBJ2-6, with a possible D match to TRBD2 (5 bases). Looked up from germline, CDR1 is MNHNS and CDR2 is SASEGT. Deletions cut 3 bases from V and 0 bases from J, with 9 bases between. CDR3 size: 16 residues. CDR3 nucleotide sequence: TGTGCCAGCAGTGATGAGGGTCTCTCTGGGGCCAACGTCCTGACTTTC. This sequence encodes CASSDEGLSGANVLTF.